One sample yielded the 23 T cell receptor beta chains listed below, sequenced in a study of blood T cell repertoires in COVID-19. TCRdb keeps only in-frame clones here, not all; method: immunoSEQ multiplex PCR. Of 120,000 or so clones listed, around 87% were seen once; the top ten hold 25% to 30%. The sequenced sample consisted of peripheral blood. The origin of the receptors is a man between 65 and 80 years old with active or convalescent COVID-19.

This chain uses TRBV27 with TRBJ1-1; tentative D call: TRBD1 (6 bases). The germline V gene encodes CDR1 MNHEY and CDR2 SMNVEV (reference sequence). The V end lost 2 bases, the J end lost 4 bases, and 14 bases lay between the germline ends. The CDR3 contains 15 residues. CDR3 in amino acids: CASSLTRGGFTEAFF. The CDR3 DNA sequence: TGTGCCAGCAGTTTAACAAGGGGGGGATTCACTGAAGCTTTCTTT.

The chain recombines TRBV7-9 with TRBJ1-1, with 7 bases aligning to TRBD1. Germline CDR1 is SEHNR and CDR2 is FQNEAQ (reference sequence). The CDR3 spans 15 residues. Losses at the gene ends were 4 bases for V and 5 bases for J; bases not matched to a gene: 10. The CDR3, as DNA: TGTGCCAGCAGCTACGCAGGGGGGCGCGGGACTGAAGCTTTCTTT. Residues: CASSYAGGRGTEAFF.

The V call is TRBV9, the J call TRBJ1-5, with D maybe TRBD1 (5 bases). V was clipped by 4 bases and J by 5 bases, with 16 bases between them. The germline gives CDR1 SGDLS, CDR2 YYNGEE. The CDR3 has 15 amino acids. CDR3 coding DNA: TGTGCCAGCAGCCTTGTCCCTGGGGCCGATCAGCCCCAGCATTTT. This translates into CASSLVPGADQPQHF. Full variable domain (rest looked up from reference TRBV9 and TRBJ1-5): DSGVTQTPKHLITATGQRVTLRCSPRSGDLSVYWYQQSLDQGLQFLIQYYNGEERAKGNILERFSAQQFPDLHSELNLSSLELGDSALYFCASSLVPGADQPQHFGDGTRLSIL.

The chain links TRBV7-9 to TRBJ2-7; 8 bases are a match to TRBD1. V gave up 5 bases and J gave up 4 bases; unmatched junction bases: 7. This CDR3 is built from 14 residues. Per the germline V gene, CDR1 is SEHNR and CDR2 is FQNEAQ (reference sequence). The DNA for the CDR3 is TGTGCCAGCAGCAGGGACAGGCCCTTTTACGAGCAGTACTTC. The encoded protein is CASSRDRPFYEQYF.

In this sample, this clone turned up once. The V gene is TRBV5-8, the J gene TRBJ2-3; 14 bases map to TRBD2. Germline lookup yields CDR1 SGHTS and CDR2 YDEGEE. CDR3 size: 17 residues. The V segment lost 4 bases and the J segment 2 bases; nucleotides outside the gene matches: 6. Here the CDR3 reads CASSPGTSGRHTDTQYF. The CDR3 DNA reads TGTGCCAGCAGCCCCGGGACTAGCGGGAGACACACAGATACGCAGTATTTT.

The chain employs TRBV19 and TRBJ2-2; 8 positions agree with TRBD1. The V segment lost 1 base and the J segment 1 base; nucleotides outside the gene matches: 11. Per germline, CDR1 LNHDA and CDR2 SQIVND (reference sequence). The CDR3 extends over 19 amino acids. Written as DNA, the CDR3 is TGTGCCAGTAGTATAGGGGCCGGATTCGACAGGGGGAACACCGGGGAGCTGTTTTTT. Translation: CASSIGAGFDRGNTGELFF.

This clone has just one count. At one of its ends the junction is not consistent with the germline gene, which may arise from a read error. The V call is TRBV7-8, the J call TRBJ2-1; 7 bases are shared with TRBD2. The germline gives CDR1 SGHVS, CDR2 FQNEAQ. The CDR3 length is 12 residues. This CDR3 reads CASSPEGASGIF. As DNA, the CDR3 is TGTGCCAGCAGCCCGGAGGGTGCTAGCGGAATCTTC.

This chain joins TRBV6-2 or TRBV6-3 and TRBJ1-2; TRBD1 aligns across 7 bases. After removal of 7 bases from V and 2 bases from J, the junction contained 10 bases not matched to a gene. This CDR3 spans 15 amino acids. Per germline, CDR1 MNHEY and CDR2 SVGEGT. This CDR3 is CASTPRAGGNYGYTF. The CDR3 nucleotides are TGTGCCAGCACCCCTCGGGCAGGGGGAAACTATGGCTACACCTTC.

The chain combines TRBV12-3 or TRBV12-4 with TRBJ2-4; D gene ambiguous. V lost 5 bases and J lost 8, with 7 bases in between. The CDR3 spans 11 residues. This CDR3 is CASSEKDIQYF. CDR3 nucleotide sequence: TGTGCCAGCAGTGAGAAAGACATTCAGTACTTC.

The V and J genes are TRBV10-3 and TRBJ2-1, with TRBD2 matching 7 bases. The CDR3 consists of 17 residues. CDR1 and CDR2 from the germline V gene are ENHRY and SYGVKD. Trimming at V came to 4 bases and at J to 1 base, leaving 10 bases not matched to a gene. The CDR3 DNA reads as TGTGCCATCAGTGGGCAGGGCGGGGGAGTGTCCTACAATGAGCAGTTCTTC. Translation gives CAISGQGGGVSYNEQFF.

The V and J genes are TRBV5-1 and TRBJ2-1; the match to TRBD2 covers 10 bases. The CDR3 is made up of 16 amino acids. Germline loops: CDR1 SGHRS, CDR2 YFSETQ. After removal of 4 bases from V and 2 bases from J, the junction contained 6 bases not matched to a gene. The DNA of the CDR3 is TGCGCCAGCAGCCCGAGGACTAGCGGTCCCTACAATGAGCAGTTCTTC. Its protein is CASSPRTSGPYNEQFF.

V and J are TRBV14 and TRBJ1-4; D remains ambiguous. Germline V gene data show CDR1 as SGHDN and CDR2 as FVKESK. The CDR3 sequence is 13 residues long. Trimming cost V 4 bases and J 10 bases, with 13 bases left between them. For the CDR3, the DNA is TGTGCCAGCAGCCCGAACGGGTACGGAAAACTGTTTTTT. This encodes CASSPNGYGKLFF. Full variable domain (remainder filled in from reference TRBV14 and TRBJ1-4): EAGVTQFPSHSVIEKGQTVTLRCDPISGHDNLYWYRRVMGKEIKFLLHFVKESKQDESGMPNNRFLAERTGGTYSTLKVQPAELEDSGVYFCASSPNGYGKLFFGSGTQLSVL.

V and J are TRBV28 and TRBJ1-4; 9 positions agree with TRBD1. The trim removed 5 bases at V and 5 bases at J, leaving 9 bases unmatched. There are 16 residues in the CDR3. Germline-derived CDR1 and CDR2 are MDHEN and SYDVKM. The CDR3 is CASSPWTGAENEKLFF. The CDR3 coding sequence is TGTGCCAGCAGTCCTTGGACAGGGGCGGAAAATGAAAAACTGTTTTTT.

The chain couples TRBV5-4 to TRBJ2-3; 10 bases line up with TRBD2. The J segment lost 5 bases and the V segment lost 4 bases, leaving 7 bases of the junction unmatched. The CDR3 totals 15 residues. Germline lookup yields CDR1 SGHNT and CDR2 YYREEE (reference sequence). This CDR3 is CASSLSGRAVDTQYF. CDR3 in DNA: TGTGCCAGCAGCCTCAGCGGGAGGGCCGTAGATACGCAGTATTTT. The whole variable domain, remainder taken from reference TRBV5-4 and TRBJ2-3, is ETGVTQSPTHLIKTRGQQVTLRCSSQSGHNTVSWYQQALGQGPQFIFQYYREEENGRGNFPPRFSGLQFPNYSSELNVNALELDDSALYLCASSLSGRAVDTQYFGPGTRLTVL.

The J gene is TRBJ2-3, the V gene TRBV10-3, with a possible D match to TRBD2 (6 bases). Trimming cost V 6 bases and J 2 bases, with 9 bases left between them. The CDR3 loop spans 13 amino acids. Germline CDR1 reads ENHRY; CDR2 reads SYGVKD. CDR3 in amino acids: CAIRSGSTDTQYF. The CDR3 nucleotides read TGTGCCATCAGGAGCGGGTCCACAGATACGCAGTATTTT.

V is TRBV9 and J is TRBJ2-3, with 14 bases matching TRBD2. J gave up 5 bases and V 4 bases, and 9 bases lay outside the gene matches. Germline V CDR1 and CDR2: SGDLS, YYNGEE. CDR3 length: 17 amino acids. CDR3 sequence (DNA): TGTGCCAGCAGCCGACTAGCGGGAGGGACGGTAGGAGATACGCAGTATTTT. It is translated as CASSRLAGGTVGDTQYF.

The rearrangement joins TRBV28 to TRBJ2-3; 14 bases agree with TRBD2. The CDR3 totals 17 residues. Germline V gene lookup returns CDR1 MDHEN and CDR2 SYDVKM. The V and J ends lost 5 bases and 1 base, in that order; junction bases with no gene match: 5. The CDR3 DNA follows: TGTGCCAGCAGTGGACCGGGACTAGCGGGAGGCACAGATACGCAGTATTTT. Protein sequence: CASSGPGLAGGTDTQYF.

This chain joins TRBV6-5 and TRBJ2-1; 8 bases map to TRBD2. The CDR3 contains 15 residues. V shed 2 bases, J shed 4 bases, and the junction held 4 bases outside the gene matches. The germline V gene encodes CDR1 MNHEY and CDR2 SVGAGI. CDR3 protein: CASSYETSEYNEQFF. The DNA for the CDR3 is TGTGCCAGCAGTTACGAGACTAGCGAATACAATGAGCAGTTCTTC.

The chain is built from TRBV2 and TRBJ2-1; 9 nucleotides match TRBD2. Per the germline V gene, CDR1 is SNHLY and CDR2 is FYNNEI. The junction had 9 bases not matched to a gene; V was cut back by 6 bases and J by 6 bases. The CDR3 covers 15 residues. The CDR3 protein is CASRGAGGPGNEQFF. The CDR3 DNA follows: TGTGCCAGCAGGGGTGCGGGAGGGCCGGGCAATGAGCAGTTCTTC.

This rearrangement joins TRBV10-3 to TRBJ2-7, with 9 bases that match TRBD2. There are 12 residues in the CDR3. CDR1 and CDR2 from the germline V gene are ENHRY and SYGVKD. Trimming took 8 bases from V and 5 from J; bases not matched to a gene: 4. CDR3 protein: CAIAGGANEQYF. The CDR3 DNA reads TGTGCCATCGCGGGAGGGGCAAACGAGCAGTACTTC.

The chain recombines TRBV28 with TRBJ2-1; 13 bases align to TRBD2. Germline values: CDR1 MDHEN, CDR2 SYDVKM. Germline trimming cut 6 bases from V and 6 bases from J; bases unmatched to any gene: 5. The CDR3 consists of 15 residues. Here the CDR3 DNA reads TGTGCCAGCAGGAAGGGACTAGCGGGAAGCAATGAGCAGTTCTTC. Protein: CASRKGLAGSNEQFF.

V and J are TRBV5-1 and TRBJ2-1, with 8 nucleotides matching TRBD1. The CDR3 is 15 residues long. V was clipped by 4 bases and J by 5 bases; unmatched bases: 8. Germline CDR1 SGHRS, CDR2 YFSETQ. The CDR3 is CASSETGDFHNEQFF. The CDR3, as DNA: TGCGCCAGCAGCGAGACAGGGGACTTCCACAATGAGCAGTTCTTC.

The chain joins TRBV28 to TRBJ2-4; 9 bases line up with TRBD1. The CDR3 consists of 16 residues. Losses at the gene ends were 4 bases for V and 8 bases for J; bases not matched to a gene: 12. Germline CDR1 is MDHEN and CDR2 is SYDVKM. The CDR3 loop reads CASSSPGTGNWHIQYF. The DNA of the CDR3 is TGTGCCAGCAGTTCGCCGGGGACAGGGAATTGGCACATTCAGTACTTC. The full variable domain, with the rest looked up from reference TRBV28 and TRBJ2-4, is DVKVTQSSRYLVKRTGEKVFLECVQDMDHENMFWYRQDPGLGLRLIYFSYDVKMKEKGDIPEGYSVSREKKERFSLILESASTNQTSMYLCASSSPGTGNWHIQYFGAGTRLSVL.